The rows below give T cell receptor beta chains drawn from one sample of a study of blood T cell repertoires in COVID-19. The protocol was immunoSEQ multiplex PCR, while the TCRdb copy is restricted to in-frame clones and leaves out a portion. The repertoire includes 250,000 or so clones, about 83% of them detected once, and about 12% sits in the top ten. The sequenced sample consisted of peripheral blood. These receptors were obtained from a man older than 75 with acute or convalescent COVID-19. The CDR3 runs from the conserved cysteine through the conserved F or W. A D gene is named only where the DNA matches it firmly. For some rows the clone size is stated as once, few or many, or as a class when expanded; others skip it.

>.|TRBJ2-7|.|TRBV11-2
TGTGCCAGCAGCTTCGACAGGCCACGATACGAGCAGTACTTC
CASSFDRPRYEQYF
>TRBD1|TRBJ1-2|.|TRBV7-9
TGTGCCAGCAGCCCCCGACAGGGTGCCTATGGCTACACCTTC
CASSPRQGAYGYTF
>.|TRBJ1-4|.|TRBV5-4
TGTGCCAGCAGCTTTGGCGGAGGGGCGAATGAAAAACTGTTTTTT
CASSFGGGANEKLFF
>TRBD1|TRBJ2-7|.|TRBV2
TGTGCCAGCAGCCCCGGGGGACAGGGGTTATACGAGCAGTACTTC
CASSPGGQGLYEQYF
>TRBD1|TRBJ2-7|.|TRBV7-9
TGTGCCAGCAGCAAACCGGGACAGAGCTCCTACGAGCAGTACTTC
CASSKPGQSSYEQYF
>TRBD1|TRBJ1-4|once|TRBV4-2
TGTGCCAGCAGCCAAGAACAGGGGAAGGATGAAAAACTGTTTTTT
CASSQEQGKDEKLFF
>.|TRBJ1-5|.|TRBV10-3
TGTGCCCCCAGGTCCACGGCGGGTAATCAGCCCCAGCATTTT
CAPRSTAGNQPQHF
>TRBD1|TRBJ2-5|.|TRBV7-2
TGTGCCAGCAGCCAACCCGGGACAGGGGGCTTGGGGCAAGAGACCCAGTACTTC
CASSQPGTGGLGQETQYF
>TRBD1|TRBJ1-1|once|TRBV5-4
TGTGCCAGCAGCTTGGAAAGGGGGCTGGGAACTGAAGCTTTCTTT
CASSLERGLGTEAFF
>.|TRBJ1-6|.|TRBV4-1
TGCGCCAGCAGCCCCCTAACCCGGGAGTGGACCTATAATTCACCCCTCCACTTT
CASSPLTREWTYNSPLHF
>.|TRBJ2-3|once|TRBV7-3
TGTGCCAGCAGCCGACTGCCCCTGGGAGATACGCAGTATTTT
CASSRLPLGDTQYF
>TRBD1|TRBJ1-2|.|TRBV6-2/TRBV6-3
TGTGCCAGCAGCAATTACCGGACAGGGGGGGATGGCTACACCTTC
CASSNYRTGGDGYTF
>.|TRBJ1-1|.|TRBV28
TGTGCCAGCACGGAAGGGGCCACGAACACTGAAGCTTTCTTT
CASTEGATNTEAFF
>TRBD1|TRBJ2-3|.|TRBV6-5
TGTGCCAGCCACCGGGACAGGGTCACAGATACGCAGTATTTT
CASHRDRVTDTQYF
>TRBD1|TRBJ1-4|once|TRBV28
TGTGCCAGCAGTTCGGGACAGGGTACTGAAAAACTGTTTTTT
CASSSGQGTEKLFF
>.|TRBJ1-4|.|TRBV4-3
TGCGCCAGCAGCCTTGGGGGGGTTAATGAAAAACTGTTTTTT
CASSLGGVNEKLFF
>TRBD1|TRBJ1-2|.|TRBV27
TGTGCCAGCAGTTTTGTGGGACAGGGGGGGTATGGCTACACCTTC
CASSFVGQGGYGYTF
>TRBD1|TRBJ1-2|.|TRBV6-5
TGTGCCAGCAGTTACTCGAGGGGGACAGGGTTCTATGGCTACACCTTC
CASSYSRGTGFYGYTF
>TRBD2|TRBJ2-3|.|TRBV27
TGTGCCACTGGAAGCCGGGAGGGGAAGTTAGATACGCAGTATTTT
CATGSREGKLDTQYF
>TRBD1|TRBJ1-1|.|TRBV12-5
TGTGCTAGTGGCGCGGGACAGGTGAAGAACACTGAAGCTTTCTTT
CASGAGQVKNTEAFF
>.|TRBJ1-2|few|TRBV27
TGTGCCAGCACGAGGTCGGCCGGCGGTCCGCACTATGGCTACACCTTC
CASTRSAGGPHYGYTF
>TRBD1|TRBJ1-1|few|TRBV28
TGTGCCAGCATATTACCGGGACAGGGGAACACTGAAGCTTTCTTT
CASILPGQGNTEAFF
>.|TRBJ1-2|.|TRBV12-3/TRBV12-4
TGTGCCAGCGGACCGAGCAGGGCTTATGGCTACACCTTC
CASGPSRAYGYTF
>.|TRBJ1-6|.|TRBV10-2
TGCGCCAGCAGTGAAACGGCAGTAGACTACTATAATTCACCCCTCCACTTT
CASSETAVDYYNSPLHF
>.|TRBJ1-4|.|TRBV6-2/TRBV6-3
TGTGCCAGCAGTTACTCCCGCGGGCGGACAACTAATGAAAAACTGTTTTTT
CASSYSRGRTTNEKLFF
>.|TRBJ2-7|few|TRBV7-9
TGTGCCAGCAGCTTAGAGGGGGACCGGACCCACGAGCAGTACTTC
CASSLEGDRTHEQYF
>.|TRBJ2-5|.|TRBV6-2/TRBV6-3
TGTGCCAGCAGTTACGGCTCAGGGGCGACGGGGACCCAGTACTTC
CASSYGSGATGTQYF
>TRBD2|TRBJ2-7|.|TRBV5-4
TGTGCCAGCAGCTCCTCTAGCGGGAGAACCTACGAGCAGTACTTC
CASSSSSGRTYEQYF
>.|TRBJ2-5|once|TRBV2
TGTGCCAGCAGGAAATGGGTCGGGGGGCCGTCAGAGACCCAGTACTTC
CASRKWVGGPSETQYF
>TRBD1|TRBJ1-4|.|TRBV11-2
TGTGCCAGCAGCTCCACAGGGGGGACTAATGAAAAACTGTTTTTT
CASSSTGGTNEKLFF